The entry below gives a single T cell receptor beta chain sequence along with its context. This clonotype was detected only a few times. The antigen this receptor binds is unknown. A junction boundary mismatches the germline segment, possibly from a read error. Receptors were amplified or captured by PCR. Instrument on record: Illumina HiSeq 2500. To reduce PCR and sequencing biases, unique molecular identifiers were built into the TCR beta cDNA libraries. Per 1 to 10 million input T cells, some 500,000 cDNA molecules were obtained, such that each molecule approximated one T cell. The patient libraries were prepared and sequenced using the same protocol as the earlier healthy control dataset. Within a given batch, samples were prepared together, multiplexed and sequenced on the same HiSeq lane. The paper's processing steps were these. Raw barcoded reads were processed with MIGEC, discarding single-read molecular identifier groups before consensus assembly and CDR3 extraction. Clonotype tables were post-analysed with VDJtools, and diversity was normalized by down-sampling all datasets to the smallest sample size. To correct batch-related cross-sample contamination, repertoire overlap clustering matched CDR3 amino acid sequences but not nucleotide sequences. The raw public data were reprocessed by TCRdb itself: fastp quality trimming at Q25, MiXCR clonotype calling, in-frame beta chains only. Identical CDR3 protein sequences are pooled into one entry, listed with their most common genes and DNA. The V and J calls shown here were made by TCRdb, not taken from the authors' results. This sample has about 760,000 distinct CDR3 sequences in its table, and 25% to 30% of those were observed once. Under 0.7% of the sample is in the top ten clones.

This entry belongs to a study of post-analysis software for immune sequencing data (dated by TCRdb to between 2014 and 2017). Some background on the complete study: Recorded disease courses included relapsing-remitting, secondary progressive and progressive-relapsing multiple sclerosis, with some patients lacking subtype annotation. A subset of samples was prepared in parallel using single-end sample barcoding, then pooled and co-amplified after Illumina adapter ligation. The patient repertoires were set against 11 previously published healthy control repertoires from donors whose ages ranged from roughly 6 to 27 years. Broad study findings and their caveats: Direct clustering with F measure showed strong co-clustering of samples prepared in the same batch, prompting a batch-effect correction. The multiple sclerosis patient group was slightly younger than the control group. Compared with controls, multiple sclerosis patients had significantly lower normalized Chao1 diversity, a finding suggesting substantial peripheral T-cell clonal expansion.

TCR beta repertoires were profiled from peripheral blood of roughly 13 young patients with multiple sclerosis to demonstrate the VDJtools post-analysis software. The patients with multiple sclerosis were children and adolescents between about 6 and 15 years of age. The TCR was taken from a girl aged 5-17 years with multiple sclerosis. Sequencing used blood.

This receptor carries the CDR3 CAGSLETNYGYTF. The DNA reads TGCGCCGGCAGCCTAGAGACTAACTATGGCTACACCTTC. The chain uses TRBV5-1 and TRBJ1-2, with no D gene named confidently. From its cysteine to its phenylalanine, the CDR3 spans 13 amino acids. This entry keeps only the CDR3 DNA: 39 bases, framed from base 1. As encoded in the germline V gene, CDR1 is SGHRS while CDR2 is YFSETQ.